The present T cell receptor (beta chain) was sequenced within a study of cytomegalovirus exposure and HLA in healthy donors. General observations from the study: Associated with HLA alleles at 0.05 false discovery rate in a later analysis were 16,951 TCR beta sequences. Analysis performed later showed TCR beta chains linked to HLA being more clonally expanded than equally common others.

A multiplex PCR was run with 60 Vbeta primers and 13 Jbeta primers. Sequenced by immunoSEQ multiplex PCR; TCRdb stores in-frame clones only, minus some. Of around 130,000 clones in the sample, more than 70% are singletons; the top ten hold over 0.8%. This CDR3 has 13 residues. CDR1 is MNHEY and CDR2 is SMNVEV in the germline V gene (reference sequence). V lost 8 bases to trimming and J lost 5 bases, with 15 bases between them. In the case of this clone: Its antigen is not identified.

Sequenced sample: PBMCs. The chain carries TRBV27 and TRBJ1-2; a possible D gene is TRBD1 (6 bases). The clonotype was recovered from an older woman in good health and CMV-seronegative. CDR3 in amino acids: CASGYRAAYGYTF. In DNA, the CDR3 is TGTGCCAGCGGGTACAGGGCGGCGTATGGCTACACCTTC.